Each of the 15 T cell receptor beta chains below was sequenced from the same sample in a study of shared clonotypes between healthy human individuals. The data were produced by immunoSEQ multiplex PCR, yet TCRdb's version contains in-frame clones alone and is incomplete. The table includes just over 2,000,000 clones, approximately 94% detected once. Terminally differentiated effector memory CD45RA+ cells were excluded from the naive CD8 cells, which were CD45RO-negative and positively selected for CCR7. The sequencing input was naive CD8+ T cells sorted from blood. These receptors originate from a man aged 18-30 years in good health.

The rearrangement uses TRBV6-5 and TRBJ1-2; 9 bases match TRBD1. Losses at the gene ends were 5 bases for V and 5 bases for J; bases not matched to a gene: 9. This CDR3 spans 15 amino acids. The germline CDR1 and CDR2 sequences are MNHEY and SVGAGI. Here the CDR3 DNA reads TGTGCCAGCAGTCGACAGGGGGATGGTCGGTATGGCTACACCTTC. Protein: CASSRQGDGRYGYTF.

This clone appeared a single time. The J gene is TRBJ2-5, the V gene TRBV7-2; the D is unclear. Trimming pared 0 bases from V and 5 bases from J, leaving 7 bases between. The CDR3 spans 13 residues. Germline V gives CDR1 SGHTA, CDR2 FQGNSA. CDR3: CASSLANLETQYF. In DNA, the CDR3 is TGTGCCAGCAGCTTAGCGAATTTGGAGACCCAGTACTTC.

The CDR3 region is CASSHRDFNTGELFF. The CDR3 nucleotides read TGTGCCAGCAGCCACCGGGACTTCAACACCGGGGAGCTGTTTTTT. The chain employs TRBV11-3 and TRBJ2-2; possible D gene TRBD2, 6 bases. With 5 bases removed from V and 2 bases from J, the gap between germline ends came to 12 bases. CDR3 length: 15 residues. Germline V gene data show CDR1 as SGHNT and CDR2 as YENEEA. The full variable domain, completed using reference TRBV11-3 and TRBJ2-2, is EAGVVQSPRYKIIEKKQPVAFWCNPISGHNTLYWYLQNLGQGPELLIRYENEEAVDDSQLPKDRFSAERLKGVDSTLKIQPAELGDSAVYLCASSHRDFNTGELFFGEGSRLTVL.

The chain has TRBV27 and TRBJ2-2; D tentatively fits TRBD1 or TRBD2 (6 bases each). The germline gives CDR1 MNHEY, CDR2 SMNVEV (reference sequence). The CDR3 sequence is 14 residues long. V lost 2 bases, J lost 9 bases, and 13 bases lay in between. The CDR3 DNA is TGTGCCAGCAGTTTACGACAGGACTACAGGGAGCTGTTTTTT. It specifies CASSLRQDYRELFF.

As for this clone: Additional DNA sequences in this sample encode the identical CDR3. This rearrangement joins TRBV10-1 to TRBJ1-1, with D perhaps matching TRBD1 (6 bases). Germline V gives CDR1 WNHNN, CDR2 SYGVQD (reference sequence). V was trimmed by 4 bases and J by 1 base, leaving 7 bases between them. The CDR3 loop spans 13 amino acids. The CDR3 nucleotides read TGCGCCAGCAGTGTGGGACAGAACACTGAAGCTTTCTTT. Protein: CASSVGQNTEAFF.

The chain employs TRBV11-2 and TRBJ2-5; no definite D call. Looked up from germline, CDR1 is SGHAT and CDR2 is FQNNGV. CDR3 length equals 13 residues. The V end lost 2 bases, the J end lost 5 bases, and 9 bases lay between the germline ends. CDR3 coding DNA: TGTGCCAGCAGCTTACGGATTGTGGAGACCCAGTACTTC. As protein: CASSLRIVETQYF.

The chain employs TRBV2 and TRBJ1-6; TRBD1 aligns across 8 bases. The CDR3 extends over 14 amino acids. Germline values: CDR1 SNHLY, CDR2 FYNNEI. V was pared by 10 bases and J by 4 bases, with 6 bases of the junction left unmatched. CDR3 DNA sequence: TGTGCCATCCAGGGACAGGTTTATAATTCACCCCTCCACTTT. Translated: CAIQGQVYNSPLHF. The full variable domain, completed using reference TRBV2 and TRBJ1-6, is EPEVTQTPSHQVTQMGQEVILRCVPISNHLYFYWYRQILGQKVEFLVSFYNNEISEKSEIFDDQFSVERPDGSNFTLKIRSTKLEDSAMYFCAIQGQVYNSPLHFGNGTRLTVT.

J is TRBJ2-1 and V is TRBV7-9, with 10 bases matching TRBD2. This CDR3 is 18 amino acids long. V was clipped by 5 bases and J by 2 bases; unmatched bases: 12. CDR1 is SEHNR and CDR2 is FQNEAQ in the germline V gene (reference sequence). CDR3 sequence reads: CASSHSHSGGSPYNEQFF. The CDR3 bases are TGTGCCAGCAGCCACTCCCATAGCGGGGGGTCCCCCTACAATGAGCAGTTCTTC.

V and J are TRBV2 and TRBJ2-7, with 8 nucleotides matching TRBD2. This CDR3 is built from 13 residues. Germline V lookup: CDR1 SNHLY, CDR2 FYNNEI. The trim removed 3 bases at V and 5 bases at J, leaving 3 bases unmatched. CDR3 bases: TGTGCCAGCAGTGACGGGAGGGCCGACGAGCAGTACTTC. This codes for CASSDGRADEQYF.

The chain links TRBV9 to TRBJ1-2; D is possibly TRBD1 (5 bases). The CDR3 has 15 residues. Per germline, CDR1 SGDLS and CDR2 YYNGEE. The V end lost 1 base, the J end lost 5 bases, and 15 bases lay between the germline ends. CDR3 amino acids: CASSVYDAGGYGYTF. The CDR3 region has the DNA TGTGCCAGCAGCGTATATGACGCCGGGGGATATGGCTACACCTTC.

The chain couples TRBV6-5 to TRBJ2-6; D is unclear. V was shortened by 8 bases and J by 0 bases, with 2 bases between the two germline ends. CDR1 MNHEY and CDR2 SVGAGI come from the germline V gene. The CDR3 is made up of 12 amino acids. CDR3 DNA sequence: TGTGCCAGCGGCTCTGGGGCCAACGTCCTGACTTTC. It specifies CASGSGANVLTF.

The chain uses TRBV5-1 and TRBJ2-7; D uncertain. The CDR3 contains 12 residues. The germline gives CDR1 SGHRS, CDR2 YFSETQ. V was pared by 1 base and J by 6 bases, with 8 bases between. This chain's CDR3 is CASSLWGTEQYF. In DNA form, the CDR3 reads TGCGCCAGCAGCTTGTGGGGTACCGAGCAGTACTTC.

The count of this clone is one. The chain joins TRBV2 to TRBJ2-7, with 7 bases fitting TRBD2. The length of the CDR3 is 16 residues. Germline V lookup: CDR1 SNHLY, CDR2 FYNNEI. Trimming removed 3 bases from V and 2 bases from J; junction bases left unmatched: 10. CDR3 bases: TGTGCCAGCAGTGATGGGGCTTCTAGCGGTCCCTACGAGCAGTACTTC. This encodes CASSDGASSGPYEQYF.

The chain recombines TRBV27 with TRBJ2-7, with 10 bases matching TRBD1. Germline V CDR1 and CDR2: MNHEY, SMNVEV (reference sequence). The CDR3 spans 15 residues. With V trimmed by 3 bases and J by 3 bases, 5 bases remained unmatched. CDR3 DNA sequence: TGTGCCAGCAGTTTTTCAGGGACAGGGGACTACGAGCAGTACTTC. Amino acid sequence: CASSFSGTGDYEQYF.

V is TRBV6-5 and J is TRBJ2-3; D not resolved. CDR1 MNHEY and CDR2 SVGAGI come from the germline V gene. The germline V and J ends were trimmed by 5 bases and 4 bases, with 10 bases remaining between them. This CDR3 region has 13 residues. The CDR3 nucleotides are TGTGCCAGCAGTCCGGTGAGCCCAGATACGCAGTATTTT. Translated: CASSPVSPDTQYF.